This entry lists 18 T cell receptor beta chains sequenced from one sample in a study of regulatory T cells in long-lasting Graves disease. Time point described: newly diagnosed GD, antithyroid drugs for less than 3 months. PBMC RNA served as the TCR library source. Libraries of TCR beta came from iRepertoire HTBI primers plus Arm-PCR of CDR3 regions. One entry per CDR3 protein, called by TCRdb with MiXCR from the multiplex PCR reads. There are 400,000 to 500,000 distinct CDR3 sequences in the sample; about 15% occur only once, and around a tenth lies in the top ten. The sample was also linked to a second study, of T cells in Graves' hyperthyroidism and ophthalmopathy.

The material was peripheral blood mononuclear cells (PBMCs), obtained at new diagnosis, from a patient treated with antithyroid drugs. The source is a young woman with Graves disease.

CDR3 sequence: CASSQGQGANTEAFF. The CDR3 nucleotides read TGTGCCAGCAGCCAAGGACAGGGGGCGAACACTGAAGCTTTCTTT. The chain uses TRBV4-2 and TRBJ1-1; 10 bases are shared with TRBD1. In germline, CDR1 is LGHNA, CDR2 YNFKEQ. The V and J ends lost 1 base and 1 base, in that order; junction bases with no gene match: 0. The CDR3 is made up of 15 amino acids.

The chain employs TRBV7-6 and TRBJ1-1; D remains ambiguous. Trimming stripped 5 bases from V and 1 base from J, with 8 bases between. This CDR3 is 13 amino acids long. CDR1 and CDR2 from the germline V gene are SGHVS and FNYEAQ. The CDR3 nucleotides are TGTGCCAGCAGCCTACAGTCGAACACTGAAGCTTTCTTT. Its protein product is CASSLQSNTEAFF.

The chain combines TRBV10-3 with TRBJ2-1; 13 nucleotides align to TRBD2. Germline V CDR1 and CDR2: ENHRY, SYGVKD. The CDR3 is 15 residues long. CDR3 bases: TGTGCTCATCGGACTAGCGGGAGCAACTACAATGAGCAGTTCTTC. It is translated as CAHRTSGSNYNEQFF.

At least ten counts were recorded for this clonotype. In nucleotides, the CDR3 is TGCAGTGCACGTACGACTAGCGGGAGCTCCTACAATGAGCAGTTCTTC. It yields the protein CSARTTSGSSYNEQFF. The rearrangement links TRBV20-1 to TRBJ2-1; 12 bases match TRBD2. Germline CDR1 DFQATT, CDR2 SNEGSKA (reference sequence). V gave up 6 bases and J gave up 0 bases; unmatched junction bases: 6. The CDR3 contains 16 residues.

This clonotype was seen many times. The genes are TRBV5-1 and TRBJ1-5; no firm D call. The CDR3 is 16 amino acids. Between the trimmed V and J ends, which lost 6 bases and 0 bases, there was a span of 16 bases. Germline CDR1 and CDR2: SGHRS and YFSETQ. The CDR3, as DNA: TGCGCCAGCACCTCCAACCGGATGTATAGCAATCAGCCCCAGCATTTT. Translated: CASTSNRMYSNQPQHF.

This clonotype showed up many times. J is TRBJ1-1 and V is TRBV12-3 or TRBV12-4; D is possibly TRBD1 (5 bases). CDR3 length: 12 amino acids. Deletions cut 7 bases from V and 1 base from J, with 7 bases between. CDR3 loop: CASTGGNTEAFF. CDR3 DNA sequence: TGTGCCAGCACGGGGGGGAACACTGAAGCTTTCTTT.

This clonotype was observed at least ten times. CDR3 nucleotide sequence: TGCAGTGCTAGCTCGCAGGGGGGGGGTTACAATGAGCAGTTCTTC. Translating it yields CSASSQGGGYNEQFF. The chain is built from TRBV20-1 and TRBJ2-1; D might be TRBD1 or TRBD2, each matching 7 bases. Trimming pared 3 bases from V and 4 bases from J, leaving 16 bases between. Germline lookup yields CDR1 DFQATT and CDR2 SNEGSKA (reference sequence). The CDR3 covers 15 residues.

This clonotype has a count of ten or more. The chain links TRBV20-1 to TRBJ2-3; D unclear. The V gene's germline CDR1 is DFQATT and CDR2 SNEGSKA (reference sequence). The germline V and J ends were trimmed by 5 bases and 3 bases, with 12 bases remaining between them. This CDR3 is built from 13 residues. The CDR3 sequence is CSAHRSTTDTQYF. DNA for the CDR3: TGCAGTGCTCACCGTTCGACTACAGATACGCAGTATTTT.

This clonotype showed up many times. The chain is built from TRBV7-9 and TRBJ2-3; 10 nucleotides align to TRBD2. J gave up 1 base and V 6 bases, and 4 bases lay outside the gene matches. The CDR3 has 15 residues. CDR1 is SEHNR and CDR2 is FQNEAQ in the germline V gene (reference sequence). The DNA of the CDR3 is TGTGCCAGCAGTTCCGGGACTAGCGGCACAGATACGCAGTATTTT. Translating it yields CASSSGTSGTDTQYF.

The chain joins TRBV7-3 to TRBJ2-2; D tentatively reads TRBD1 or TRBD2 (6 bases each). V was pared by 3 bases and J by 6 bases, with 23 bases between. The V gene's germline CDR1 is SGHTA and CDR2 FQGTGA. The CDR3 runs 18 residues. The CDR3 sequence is CASSFFGGGGRLPGELFF. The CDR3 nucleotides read TGTGCCAGCAGCTTCTTCGGAGGAGGGGGGCGCCTTCCCGGGGAGCTGTTTTTT.

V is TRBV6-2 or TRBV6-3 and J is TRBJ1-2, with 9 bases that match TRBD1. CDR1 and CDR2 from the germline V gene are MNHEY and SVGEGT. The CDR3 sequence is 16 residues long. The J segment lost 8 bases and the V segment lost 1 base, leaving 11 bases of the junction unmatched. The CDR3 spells CASSYWNQGQGPGYTF. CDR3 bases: TGTGCCAGCAGTTACTGGAATCAGGGACAGGGTCCCGGCTACACCTTC.

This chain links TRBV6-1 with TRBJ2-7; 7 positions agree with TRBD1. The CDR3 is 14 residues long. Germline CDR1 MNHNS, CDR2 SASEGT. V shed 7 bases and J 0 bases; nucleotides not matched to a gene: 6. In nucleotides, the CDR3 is TGTGCCAGCACTCCCGGACAGGCCTCCTACGAGCAGTACTTC. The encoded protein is CASTPGQASYEQYF.

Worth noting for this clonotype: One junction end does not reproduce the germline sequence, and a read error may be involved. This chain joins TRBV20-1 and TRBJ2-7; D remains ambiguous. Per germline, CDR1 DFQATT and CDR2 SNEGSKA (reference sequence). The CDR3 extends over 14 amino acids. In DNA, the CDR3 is TGCAGTGTTCCCCGGCCAGGAGCTTCCTACGAGCCGTACTTC. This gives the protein CSVPRPGASYEPYF.

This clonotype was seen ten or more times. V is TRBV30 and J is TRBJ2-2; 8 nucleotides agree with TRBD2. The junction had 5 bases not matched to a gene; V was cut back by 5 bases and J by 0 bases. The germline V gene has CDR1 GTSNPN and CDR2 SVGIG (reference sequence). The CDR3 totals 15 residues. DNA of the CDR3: TGTGCCTGGGATCCGGGACTAGCGAACACCGGGGAGCTGTTTTTT. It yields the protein CAWDPGLANTGELFF. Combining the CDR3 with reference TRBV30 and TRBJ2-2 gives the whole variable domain SQTIHQWPATLVQPVGSPLSLECTVEGTSNPNLYWYRQAAGRGLQLLFYSVGIGQISSEVPQNLSASRPQDRQFILSSKKLLLSDSGFYLCAWDPGLANTGELFFGEGSRLTVL.

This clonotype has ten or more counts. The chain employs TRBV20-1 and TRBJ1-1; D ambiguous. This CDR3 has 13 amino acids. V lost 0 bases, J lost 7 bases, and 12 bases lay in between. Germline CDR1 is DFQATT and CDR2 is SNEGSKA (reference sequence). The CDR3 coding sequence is TGCAGTGCTAGAGATCAGCAAGGATTTGAAGCTTTCTTT. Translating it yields CSARDQQGFEAFF.

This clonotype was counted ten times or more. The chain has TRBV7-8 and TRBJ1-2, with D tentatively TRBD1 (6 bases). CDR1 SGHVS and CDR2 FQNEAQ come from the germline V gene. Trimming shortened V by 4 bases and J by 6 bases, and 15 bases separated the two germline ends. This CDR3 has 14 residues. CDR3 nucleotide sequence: TGTGCCAGCAGCTACCTCCGGGACAACCATGGCTACACCTTC. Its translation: CASSYLRDNHGYTF. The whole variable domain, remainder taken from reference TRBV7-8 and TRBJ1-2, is GAGVSQSPRYKVAKRGQDVALRCDPISGHVSLFWYQQALGQGPEFLTYFQNEAQLDKSGLPSDRFFAERPEGSVSTLKIQRTQQEDSAVYLCASSYLRDNHGYTFGSGTRLTVV.

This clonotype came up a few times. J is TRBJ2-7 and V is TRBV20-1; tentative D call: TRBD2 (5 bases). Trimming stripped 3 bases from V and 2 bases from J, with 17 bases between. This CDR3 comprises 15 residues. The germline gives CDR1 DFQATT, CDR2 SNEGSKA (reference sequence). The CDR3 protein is CSASGVGILTYEQYF. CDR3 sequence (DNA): TGCAGTGCTAGTGGGGTCGGGATATTAACCTACGAGCAGTACTTC.

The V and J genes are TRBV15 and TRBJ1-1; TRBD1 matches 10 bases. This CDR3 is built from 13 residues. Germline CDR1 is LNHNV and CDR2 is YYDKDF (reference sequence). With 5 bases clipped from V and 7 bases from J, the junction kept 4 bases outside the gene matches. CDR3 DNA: TGTGCCACCAGCCGGGACAGGGGAGTTGAAGCTTTCTTT. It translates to CATSRDRGVEAFF.